Below, 9 T cell receptor beta chains from the same sample are listed, as sequenced in a study of regulatory T cells in long-lasting Graves disease. In building TCR beta libraries, iRepertoire HTBI primers were used together with Arm-PCR of CDR3 regions. MiXCR, run by TCRdb on the multiplex PCR reads, gives a single entry per CDR3 protein. In the table there are roughly 380,000 distinct CDR3 sequences, approximately 15% of which are singletons. The time point denotes: newly diagnosed GD, antithyroid drugs for less than 3 months. Following extraction of RNA from PBMCs, that RNA was used to make the TCR library. The same data also went into a second study, on T cells in Graves' hyperthyroidism and ophthalmopathy.

The starting material was peripheral blood mononuclear cells (PBMCs), obtained at new diagnosis, from a patient treated with antithyroid drugs. The receptors stem from a man aged 40-55 years with Graves disease.

Comments on this clonotype: A far larger clone is one nucleotide away, so this likely arose from a read error. The rearrangement joins TRBV7-3 to TRBJ2-1; D tentatively reads TRBD1 or TRBD2 (6 bases each). The better agreement between TRBJ2-5 and the DNA end casts doubt on the J call. The CDR3 extends over 14 amino acids. The germline gives CDR1 SGHTA, CDR2 FQGTGA. CDR3 region: CACSLTGARETQYF. The CDR3 DNA is TGTGCCTGCAGCTTAACGGGGGCGCGAGAGACCCAGTACTTC.

The V gene is TRBV7-9, the J gene TRBJ1-1; unclear D gene. Germline lookup yields CDR1 SEHNR and CDR2 FQNEAQ (reference sequence). The CDR3 is 13 residues long. The V and J ends lost 3 bases and 3 bases respectively, with 8 bases between them. For the CDR3, the DNA is TGTGCCAGCAGCTTTTACAAGTACACTGAAGCTTTCTTT. This codes for CASSFYKYTEAFF.

This clonotype was found many times. The chain combines TRBV30 with TRBJ2-7; D gene uncertain. V was shortened by 0 bases and J by 3 bases, with 12 bases between the two germline ends. The CDR3 has 14 residues. Germline V CDR1 and CDR2: GTSNPN, SVGIG (reference sequence). This CDR3 is CAWSVPVFGYEQYF. CDR3 bases: TGTGCCTGGAGTGTACCGGTATTTGGCTACGAGCAGTACTTC.

This clonotype was counted many times. The chain is built from TRBV3-1 and TRBJ1-2; 9 bases line up with TRBD1. CDR3 length equals 15 residues. Germline CDR1 and CDR2: LGHDT and YNNKEL (reference sequence). V trimming: 0 bases; J trimming: 6 bases; junction bases outside the gene matches: 5. CDR3 sequence reads: CASSQDPGTGNGYTF. The CDR3 nucleotides read TGTGCCAGCAGCCAAGACCCCGGGACAGGGAATGGCTACACCTTC.

The V gene is TRBV19, the J gene TRBJ1-5; 7 bases fit TRBD1. Germline V gene lookup returns CDR1 LNHDA and CDR2 SQIVND (reference sequence). J gave up 6 bases and V 8 bases, and 13 bases lay outside the gene matches. CDR3 length: 15 residues. The DNA for the CDR3 is TGTGCCAGTCGAGGGACAGCCCGAGGGGCTCAGCCCCAGCATTTT. As protein: CASRGTARGAQPQHF.

The table lists this clonotype with many counts. V is TRBV2 and J is TRBJ2-6; 12 bases match TRBD1. The junction had 2 bases not matched to a gene; V was cut back by 8 bases and J by 3 bases. The CDR3 spans 15 residues. Germline V gene data show CDR1 as SNHLY and CDR2 as FYNNEI. CDR3 region: CASRDRGLGANVLTF. As DNA, the CDR3 is TGTGCCAGCCGGGACAGGGGGCTTGGGGCCAACGTCCTGACTTTC. The whole variable domain, filled in from reference TRBV2 and TRBJ2-6, reads EPEVTQTPSHQVTQMGQEVILRCVPISNHLYFYWYRQILGQKVEFLVSFYNNEISEKSEIFDDQFSVERPDGSNFTLKIRSTKLEDSAMYFCASRDRGLGANVLTFGAGSRLTVL.

This clonotype was found many times. The CDR3 here is CASTPAGGHNEQFF. DNA for the CDR3: TGCGCCAGTACCCCCGCGGGGGGCCACAATGAGCAGTTCTTC. The V and J genes are TRBV5-1 and TRBJ2-1, with 8 bases that match TRBD2. The CDR3 has 14 residues. Looked up from germline, CDR1 is SGHRS and CDR2 is YFSETQ. J lost 5 bases, V lost 8 bases, and 9 bases had no gene match.

The chain has TRBV20-1 and TRBJ2-5, with TRBD2 identical over 10 bases. This CDR3 is 13 amino acids long. The J segment lost 7 bases and the V segment lost 5 bases, leaving 7 bases of the junction unmatched. Germline V gives CDR1 DFQATT, CDR2 SNEGSKA (reference sequence). The CDR3 bases are TGCAGTGCTTTTGGGACTAGCGTGGGGACCCAGTACTTC. Amino acid sequence: CSAFGTSVGTQYF.

J is TRBJ1-1 and V is TRBV10-3; a weak D match, TRBD1 (5 bases). The CDR3 has 15 residues. Looked up from germline, CDR1 is ENHRY and CDR2 is SYGVKD. With 0 bases removed from V and 1 base from J, the gap between germline ends came to 9 bases. The chain's CDR3 is CAISESGRGNTEAFF. The CDR3 DNA is TGTGCCATCAGTGAGTCGGGGCGGGGGAACACTGAAGCTTTCTTT.